In this sample, the clone carrying this T cell receptor beta chain turned up a few times. Antigen specificity is unknown. The data derive from a study of human T cells and chemical hapten exposure. Study-level background: Weekly scalp doses of diphenylcyclopropenone were given to patients during the roughly 25-week study. Small volume differences among pooled libraries mainly caused per-sample TCR yield variation. Study findings and constraints: Sensitizing with DPC caused no change in TCRs above 1 in 1000 frequency.

TCRdb ran MiXCR on the RACE reads and lists one entry per CDR3 protein. The table records approximately 80,000 distinct CDR3 sequences, roughly a tenth of them present only once. The time point was: patch test 2, 6 weeks after DPC sensitization. Regarding treatment: therapeutic diphenylcyclopropenone sensitization with weekly scalp DPC. Unfractionated whole blood served as the source for total RNA extraction. The junction had 4 bases not matched to a gene; V was cut back by 5 bases and J by 3 bases. The CDR3 has 15 amino acids. The V gene's germline CDR1 is MDHEN and CDR2 SYDVKM. The receptor was isolated from a woman aged 25 to 45 with alopecia areata. Some clones in this sample may be carry-over from other donors' samples. Source: whole blood, taken in connection with sensitization to the hapten diphenylcyclopropenone (DPC). The J gene is TRBJ2-3, the V gene TRBV28; 11 bases match TRBD2. CDR3 in DNA: TGTGCCAGCAGTCCTAGCGGGAGGACGACAGATACGCAGTATTTT. Its translation: CASSPSGRTTDTQYF.